Sequencing of this TCR beta chain was carried out in a study of blood T cell repertoires in COVID-19. Study information: There were acute and convalescent COVID-19 samples, and they came from the United States, Italy and Spain.

The data were produced by immunoSEQ multiplex PCR, yet TCRdb's version contains in-frame clones alone and is incomplete. The table has about 280,000 clones, just under 90% seen once. Germline assignment: CDR1 LGHDT and CDR2 YNNKEL (reference sequence). The ends were cut back, 4 bases at V and 3 bases at J, with 13 bases in the middle. The CDR3 runs 15 residues. This TCR was recovered from a woman aged 25 to 39 with acute COVID-19. The specimen was PBMCs or T cells enriched from blood (not recorded which). The chain joins TRBV3-1 (or the pseudogene TRBV3-2) to TRBJ1-5; D is unresolved. The CDR3 here is CASSPTGHDNQPQHF. The CDR3 region has the DNA TGTGCCAGCAGCCCCACGGGTCACGACAATCAGCCCCAGCATTTT.